The clone carrying this T cell receptor beta chain was counted between two and nine times. What it binds is not known. The V and J ends lost 5 bases and 3 bases respectively, with 13 bases between them. From germline, CDR1 is MNHEY and CDR2 SVGAGI. This CDR3 has 14 residues. The source of the sample is a study of T cells in localized non-small cell lung cancer. Whole-study results and caveats: Detection in adjacent lung was observed for a median 57 of the top 100 tumor clones. Adjacent uninvolved lung had the highest clonality, suggesting focused antigen responses. A single tumor region was sequenced, leaving heterogeneity possible. Greater T cell density in blood accompanied longer overall survival.

This table comes from immunoSEQ multiplex PCR, and its TCRdb copy is limited to in-frame clones, with some not included. Here the sample spans 23,000 or so clones, about 90% being singletons. The chain is built from TRBV6-5 and TRBJ1-2, with D possibly being TRBD1 (5 bases). This receptor was identified in a male donor older than 55 with stage I squamous cell lung carcinoma. The sample consisted of peripheral blood, taken before any cancer treatment. The CDR3, as DNA: TGTGCCAGCAGTCTGGACACGGGGGACTATGGCTACACCTTC. Protein product: CASSLDTGDYGYTF.